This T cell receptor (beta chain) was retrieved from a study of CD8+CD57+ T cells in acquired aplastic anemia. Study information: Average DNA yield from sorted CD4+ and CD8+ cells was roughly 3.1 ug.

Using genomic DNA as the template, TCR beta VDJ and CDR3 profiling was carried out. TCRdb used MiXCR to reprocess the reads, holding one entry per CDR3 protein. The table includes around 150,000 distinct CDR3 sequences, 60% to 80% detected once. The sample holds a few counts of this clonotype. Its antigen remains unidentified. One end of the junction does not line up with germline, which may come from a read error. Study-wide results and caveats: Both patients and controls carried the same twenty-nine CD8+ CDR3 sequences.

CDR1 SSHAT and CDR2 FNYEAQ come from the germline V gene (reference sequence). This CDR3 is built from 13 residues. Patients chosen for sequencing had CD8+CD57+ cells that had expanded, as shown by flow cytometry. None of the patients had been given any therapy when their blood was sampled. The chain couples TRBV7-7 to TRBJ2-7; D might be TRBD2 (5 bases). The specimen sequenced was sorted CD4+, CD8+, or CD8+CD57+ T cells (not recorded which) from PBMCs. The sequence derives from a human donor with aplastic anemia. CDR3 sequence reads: CASSGGITYEQYF. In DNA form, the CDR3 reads TGTGCTAGCAGCGGAGGTATAACCTACGAGCAGTACTTC.